This T cell receptor beta chain was identified in a study of early T cells in non-severe SARS-CoV-2 infection. Study as a whole: With bulk RNA from unsorted whole blood as input, sequencing yielded unpaired chains.

Unique molecular identifiers were added to individual cDNA molecules. TCRdb re-derived calls from the 5' RACE reads in MiXCR, one entry per CDR3 protein. Among tens of thousands of distinct CDR3 sequences listed, around 15% were seen once. Overall study results and limits: CD4 and private specificities were missed by VDJdb matching, which favored anti-spike CD8 responses.

As for this clonotype: As yet, its antigen is unknown.

The V end was cut by 0 bases, the J end by 2 bases, with 17 bases between. The CDR3 has 17 amino acids. This receptor was taken from an adult who was a healthcare worker with PCR-confirmed SARS-CoV-2 infection or an uninfected control (not recorded which). The chain uses TRBV12-3 or TRBV12-4 and TRBJ2-7, with a tentative D call TRBD2 (6 bases). The sample in question was whole blood, obtained at baseline. In nucleotides, the CDR3 is TGTGCCAGCAGTTTAGCGCCCCCTCCGGGGGTACCCTACGAGCAGTACTTC. Amino acids: CASSLAPPPGVPYEQYF.